The 23 T cell receptor beta chains below were found in one sample sequenced in a study of regulatory T cells in long-lasting Graves disease. HTBI primers from iRepertoire and Arm-PCR of CDR3 regions yielded the TCR beta libraries. One entry per CDR3 protein, called by TCRdb with MiXCR from the multiplex PCR reads. The repertoire holds some 330,000 distinct CDR3 sequences, with less than 30% as singletons. Time point described: persistent/refractory GD, antithyroid drugs over 5 years with positive TRAb. RNA isolated from PBMCs was used to make the TCR library. The starting material was peripheral blood mononuclear cells (PBMCs), obtained when the disease was refractory, from a patient treated with antithyroid drugs. Every receptor here comes from a woman in her thirties or forties with Graves disease.

The chain carries TRBV29-1 and TRBJ1-1; no definite D call. Germline CDR1 and CDR2: SQVTM and ANQGSEA. The length of the CDR3 is 13 residues. Deletions cut 7 bases from V and 6 bases from J, with 18 bases between. This chain's CDR3 is CSAAHLGYSEAFF. The CDR3 DNA reads TGCAGCGCTGCCCATCTGGGCTACTCTGAAGCTTTCTTT.

In this sample, this clonotype turned up many times. This rearrangement joins TRBV28 to TRBJ2-7; D may match TRBD1 or TRBD2 (6 bases each). CDR3 size: 15 residues. Trimming cost V 1 base and J 2 bases, with 12 bases left between them. CDR1 and CDR2 from the germline V gene are MDHEN and SYDVKM. This CDR3 reads CASSLYGGHTYEQYF. The CDR3 DNA reads as TGTGCCAGCAGTTTATATGGGGGGCATACCTACGAGCAGTACTTC.

This clonotype was recorded many times. The chain has TRBV11-2 and TRBJ2-7; D unresolved. CDR1 and CDR2 from the germline V gene are SGHAT and FQNNGV. V lost 5 bases, J lost 5 bases, and 10 bases lay in between. This CDR3 region has 12 residues. DNA of the CDR3: TGTGCCAGCAGCGTTACCTTTAACGAGCAGTACTTC. Translating it yields CASSVTFNEQYF.

A few counts support this clonotype. The chain has TRBV7-8 and TRBJ2-5; D is uncertain. CDR1 is SGHVS and CDR2 is FQNEAQ in the germline V gene. With 1 base removed from V and 6 bases from J, the gap between germline ends came to 15 bases. The CDR3 covers 15 residues. The CDR3 DNA follows: TGTGCCAGCAGCTTAGTCGGTCCTCTAAAAAAGACCCAGTACTTC. Amino acids: CASSLVGPLKKTQYF.

The rearrangement uses TRBV3-1 and TRBJ2-5; no reliable D call. Germline loops: CDR1 LGHDT, CDR2 YNNKEL (reference sequence). The length of the CDR3 is 13 residues. The V end was cut by 1 base, the J end by 3 bases, with 6 bases between. The CDR3 sequence: CASSQASEETQYF. The CDR3 bases are TGTGCCAGCAGCCAAGCCTCAGAAGAGACCCAGTACTTC.

Ten or more counts support this clonotype. The rearrangement links TRBV11-1 to TRBJ2-5; TRBD2 agrees at 7 bases. The V gene's germline CDR1 is SGHAT and CDR2 FQDESV (reference sequence). The CDR3 totals 13 residues. V lost 2 bases and J lost 5; bases outside the gene matches: 2. DNA for the CDR3: TGTGCCAGCAGCTTAACTAGCGTGGAGACCCAGTACTTC. Translation: CASSLTSVETQYF.

In this sample, this clonotype turned up a few times. This chain links TRBV27 with TRBJ1-1; TRBD1 might be the D (6 bases). The germline CDR1 and CDR2 sequences are MNHEY and SMNVEV (reference sequence). Between the trimmed V and J ends, which lost 4 bases and 7 bases, there was a span of 19 bases. The CDR3 is 15 amino acids. The CDR3 loop is CASSSTGGRPFEAFF. CDR3 coding DNA: TGTGCCAGCAGTTCGACTGGGGGCAGGCCGTTTGAAGCTTTCTTT.

V usage is TRBV4-1 and J usage is TRBJ2-7, with D possibly TRBD2 on 6 matching bases. This CDR3 has 15 amino acids. V lost 3 bases, J lost 4 bases, and 16 bases lay in between. From germline, CDR1 is MGHRA and CDR2 YSYEKL. CDR3 residues: CASSHKIGGSYEQYF. In nucleotides, the CDR3 is TGCGCCAGCAGCCATAAGATCGGGGGAAGTTACGAGCAGTACTTC.

This clonotype has ten or more counts. The chain combines TRBV5-4 with TRBJ1-4, with 7 bases lining up with TRBD1. V shed 3 bases, J shed 4 bases, and the junction held 3 bases outside the gene matches. CDR1 and CDR2 (germline): SGHNT, YYREEE (reference sequence). The CDR3 totals 14 residues. CDR3 loop: CASSWDRLNEKLFF. DNA for the CDR3: TGTGCCAGCAGCTGGGACAGACTTAATGAAAAACTGTTTTTT.

To note about this clonotype: An end of the junction differs from the germline gene, which may be a read error. J is TRBJ1-5 and V is TRBV6-1, with 7 bases matching TRBD1. The length of the CDR3 is 18 residues. Germline V CDR1 and CDR2: MNHNS, SASEGT. The CDR3 protein is CASSEAEGQEIINRPQHF. The CDR3 DNA reads as TGTGCCAGCAGTGAAGCAGAAGGACAGGAGATTATCAATCGGCCCCAGCATTTT.

This clonotype was seen more than once but under ten times. The V gene is TRBV5-1, the J gene TRBJ1-1; no firm D call. This CDR3 contains 14 residues. Germline values: CDR1 SGHRS, CDR2 YFSETQ. Trimming pared 2 bases from V and 0 bases from J, leaving 8 bases between. The CDR3 sequence is CASSFGGLNTEAFF. CDR3 bases: TGCGCCAGCAGCTTTGGCGGTTTGAACACTGAAGCTTTCTTT.

This clonotype was counted at least ten times. The V call is TRBV28, the J call TRBJ2-7; D gene uncertain. With 5 bases removed from V and 5 bases from J, the gap between germline ends came to 13 bases. The CDR3 covers 13 residues. Germline V lookup: CDR1 MDHEN, CDR2 SYDVKM. The CDR3 DNA follows: TGTGCCAGCAGTCCCCCCTATAGACACGAGCAGTACTTC. Its protein product is CASSPPYRHEQYF.

This clonotype was seen at least ten times. This chain connects TRBV12-3 or TRBV12-4 to TRBJ2-4, with D unclear. With 2 bases removed from V and 0 bases from J, the gap between germline ends came to 14 bases. The CDR3 consists of 17 residues. CDR3 nucleotides: TGTGCCAGCAGTTTACGAAGGGAAGGGTTAGCCAAAAACATTCAGTACTTC. Translated, it gives CASSLRREGLAKNIQYF.

As concerns this clonotype: A much bigger clone sits one base away, suggesting this may be a read error. The V and J genes are TRBV6-2 or TRBV6-3 and TRBJ1-1, with D possibly being TRBD1 (6 bases). Trimming left V 8 bases short and J 10 bases short, with 26 bases between. Germline assignment: CDR1 MNHEY and CDR2 SVGEGT. This CDR3 is built from 15 residues. The DNA of the CDR3 is TGTGCCAGCGGTTCTGGGGGGGCAGGGATTTTGGGAGCTTTCTTT. Translating it yields CASGSGGAGILGAFF.

This clonotype was counted ten times or more. A read error may produce the germline difference seen at one junction end. The J gene is TRBJ2-7, the V gene TRBV28; 11 positions match TRBD2. CDR1 is MDHEN and CDR2 is SYDVKM in the germline V gene. This CDR3 spans 12 amino acids. CDR3 coding DNA: TGTGCCAGCAGGTTGACTAGCGGGATCACACACTTC. Encoded protein: CASRLTSGITHF.

The chain is built from TRBV4-1 and TRBJ2-7, with TRBD2 identical over 14 bases. This CDR3 spans 16 amino acids. With 5 bases clipped from V and 4 bases from J, the junction kept 7 bases outside the gene matches. CDR1 is MGHRA and CDR2 is YSYEKL in the germline V gene. This chain's CDR3 is CASSLRLAGGGYEQYF. In DNA form, the CDR3 reads TGCGCCAGCAGCTTAAGACTAGCGGGAGGGGGTTACGAGCAGTACTTC.

V is TRBV29-1 and J is TRBJ1-6; 7 nucleotides align to TRBD1. The ends lost 7 bases at V and 7 bases at J; junction bases unmatched: 7. This CDR3 region has 13 residues. Germline V gives CDR1 SQVTM, CDR2 ANQGSEA. DNA for the CDR3: TGCAGCGCTTCCCGGGACAGCAATTCACCCCTCCACTTT. Its protein is CSASRDSNSPLHF.

This rearrangement joins TRBV13 to TRBJ2-4, with D tentatively TRBD1 (6 bases). The CDR3 spans 16 residues. Trimming removed 5 bases at V and 1 base at J, with 15 bases between. CDR1 is PRHDT and CDR2 is FYEKMQ in the germline V gene (reference sequence). CDR3 loop: CASSEQGMEAKNIQYF. CDR3 bases: TGTGCCAGCAGCGAACAGGGAATGGAGGCCAAAAACATTCAGTACTTC.

The chain is built from TRBV5-1 and TRBJ1-3; TRBD1 matches at 9 bases. CDR1 and CDR2 (germline): SGHRS, YFSETQ. After removal of 5 bases from V and 4 bases from J, the junction contained 7 bases not matched to a gene. CDR3 size: 15 residues. CDR3 sequence reads: CASRDHRGLGNTIYF. The CDR3 DNA sequence: TGCGCCAGCAGGGATCACAGGGGGCTCGGAAACACCATATATTTT.

This clonotype occurred many times. The rearrangement links TRBV2 to TRBJ1-5; 7 bases map to TRBD1. The trim removed 4 bases at V and 1 base at J, leaving 4 bases unmatched. The CDR3 length is 15 residues. The germline V gene encodes CDR1 SNHLY and CDR2 FYNNEI. The CDR3 coding sequence is TGTGCCAGCAGTGTAGGGGACAGCAGCAATCAGCCCCAGCATTTT. It encodes CASSVGDSSNQPQHF.

CDR3 amino acids: CASSQEGGGTEAFF. The CDR3 region has the DNA TGTGCCAGCAGCCAGGAGGGAGGGGGCACTGAAGCTTTCTTT. This chain uses TRBV3-1 with TRBJ1-1; tentatively, D is TRBD1 (6 bases). The CDR3 is 14 residues long. CDR1 and CDR2 (germline): LGHDT, YNNKEL (reference sequence). The ends were cut back, 3 bases at V and 4 bases at J, with 12 bases in the middle.

This clonotype was observed a single time. A clone one base away is much larger, so this may be a read error. The chain has TRBV6-2 or TRBV6-3 and TRBJ1-6; D perhaps matches TRBD1 (6 bases). With 7 bases removed from V and 11 bases from J, the gap between germline ends came to 18 bases. The CDR3 is 14 residues long. Germline CDR1 and CDR2: MNHEY and SVGEGT. The CDR3, as DNA: TGTGCCAGCACCTATACAGGGATAGGTCCACCCCTCCACTTT. Its protein product is CASTYTGIGPPLHF.

This clonotype has just a few counts. J is TRBJ2-2 and V is TRBV27; D possibly corresponds to TRBD2 (6 bases). The germline V gene encodes CDR1 MNHEY and CDR2 SMNVEV (reference sequence). V lost 1 base, J lost 5 bases, and 14 bases lay in between. The CDR3 is 16 amino acids. The CDR3 is CASSLFSGTLTGELFF. The CDR3 nucleotides are TGTGCCAGCAGTTTATTTTCCGGGACTCTGACCGGGGAGCTGTTTTTT.